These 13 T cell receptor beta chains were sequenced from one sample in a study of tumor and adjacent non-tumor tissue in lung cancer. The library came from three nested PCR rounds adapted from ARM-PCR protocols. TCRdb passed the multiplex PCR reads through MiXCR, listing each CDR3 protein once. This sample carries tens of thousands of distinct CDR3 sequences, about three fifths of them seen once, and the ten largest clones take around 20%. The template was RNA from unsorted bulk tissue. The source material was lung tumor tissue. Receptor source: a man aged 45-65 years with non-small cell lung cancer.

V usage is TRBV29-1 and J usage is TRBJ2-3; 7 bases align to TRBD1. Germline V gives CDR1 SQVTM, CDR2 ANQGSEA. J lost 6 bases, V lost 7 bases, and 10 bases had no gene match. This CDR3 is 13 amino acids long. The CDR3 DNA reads TGCAGCGCACTCTTTACAGGGGCGGATACGCAGTATTTT. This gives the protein CSALFTGADTQYF.

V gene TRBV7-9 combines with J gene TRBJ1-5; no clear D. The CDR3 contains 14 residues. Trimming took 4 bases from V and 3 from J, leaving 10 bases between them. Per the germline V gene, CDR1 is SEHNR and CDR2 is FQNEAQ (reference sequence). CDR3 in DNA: TGTGCCAGCAGCTCTACCGGTCACAATCAGCCCCAGCATTTT. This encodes CASSSTGHNQPQHF.

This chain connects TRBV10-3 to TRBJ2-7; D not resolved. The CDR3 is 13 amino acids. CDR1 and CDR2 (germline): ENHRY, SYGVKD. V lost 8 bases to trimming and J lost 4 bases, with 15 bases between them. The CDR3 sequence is CAIGLKVVYEQYF. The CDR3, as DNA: TGTGCCATCGGGCTCAAAGTGGTTTACGAGCAGTACTTC.

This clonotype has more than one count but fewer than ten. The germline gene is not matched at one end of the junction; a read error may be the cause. CDR3 sequence (DNA): TGCAGCGTTTATTCCTTAGCCGAGAACACTGAAGCTCTCTTT. Encoded protein: CSVYSLAENTEALF. This chain links TRBV29-1 with TRBJ1-1; D call uncertain. CDR3 length equals 14 residues. CDR1 and CDR2 from the germline V gene are SQVTM and ANQGSEA.

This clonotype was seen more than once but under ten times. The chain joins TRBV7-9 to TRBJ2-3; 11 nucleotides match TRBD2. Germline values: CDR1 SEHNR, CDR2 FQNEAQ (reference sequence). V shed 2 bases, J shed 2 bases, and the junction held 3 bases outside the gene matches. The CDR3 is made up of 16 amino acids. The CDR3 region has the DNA TGTGCCAGCAGCTTAAGGACTAGCGGGTTCACAGATACGCAGTATTTT. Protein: CASSLRTSGFTDTQYF.

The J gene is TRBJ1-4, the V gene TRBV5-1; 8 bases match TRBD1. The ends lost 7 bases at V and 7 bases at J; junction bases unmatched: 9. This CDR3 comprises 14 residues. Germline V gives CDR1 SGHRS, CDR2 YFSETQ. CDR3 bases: TGCGCCAGCGGCTCAGGACAGGGAAGTGAAAAACTGTTTTTT. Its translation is CASGSGQGSEKLFF. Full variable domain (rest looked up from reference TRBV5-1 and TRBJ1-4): KAGVTQTPRYLIKTRGQQVTLSCSPISGHRSVSWYQQTPGQGLQFLFEYFSETQRNKGNFPGRFSGRQFSNSRSEMNVSTLELGDSALYLCASGSGQGSEKLFFGSGTQLSVL.

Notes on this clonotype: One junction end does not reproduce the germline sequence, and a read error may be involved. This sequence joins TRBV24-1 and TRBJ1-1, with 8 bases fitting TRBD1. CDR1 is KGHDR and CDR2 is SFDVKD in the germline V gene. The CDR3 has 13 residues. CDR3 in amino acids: CPTRRTGSTEAFF. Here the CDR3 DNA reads TGTCCCACCAGGAGGACAGGGAGCACTGAAGCTTTCTTC.

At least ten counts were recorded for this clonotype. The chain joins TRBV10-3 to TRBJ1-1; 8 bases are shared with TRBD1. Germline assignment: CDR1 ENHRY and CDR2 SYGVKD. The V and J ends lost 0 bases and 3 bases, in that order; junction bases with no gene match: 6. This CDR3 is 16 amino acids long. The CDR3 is CAISESRGRRDTEAFF. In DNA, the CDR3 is TGTGCCATCAGTGAGTCCAGGGGGCGAAGGGACACTGAAGCTTTCTTT.

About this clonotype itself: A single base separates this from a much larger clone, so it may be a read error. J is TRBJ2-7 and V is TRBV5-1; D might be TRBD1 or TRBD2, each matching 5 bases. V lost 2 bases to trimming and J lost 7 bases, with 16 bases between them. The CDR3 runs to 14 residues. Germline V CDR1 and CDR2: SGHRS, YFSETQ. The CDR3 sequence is CASSFWGPPGEQYF. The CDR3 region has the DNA TGCGCCAGCAGCTTCTGGGGCCCCCCGGGAGAGCAGTACTTC.

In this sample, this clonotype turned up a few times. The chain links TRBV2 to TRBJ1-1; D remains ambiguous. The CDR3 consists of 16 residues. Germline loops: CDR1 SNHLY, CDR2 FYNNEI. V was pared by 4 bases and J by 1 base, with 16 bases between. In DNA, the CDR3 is TGTGCCAGCAGTGTTTGGCAAGGGAGACAGAACACTGAAGCTTTCTTT. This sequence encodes CASSVWQGRQNTEAFF.

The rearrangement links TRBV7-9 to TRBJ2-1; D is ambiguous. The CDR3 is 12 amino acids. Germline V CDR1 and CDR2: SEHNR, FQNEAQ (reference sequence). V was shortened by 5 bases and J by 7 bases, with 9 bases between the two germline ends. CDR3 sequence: CASSQSLNEQFF. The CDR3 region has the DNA TGTGCCAGCAGCCAGAGTCTGAATGAGCAGTTCTTC.

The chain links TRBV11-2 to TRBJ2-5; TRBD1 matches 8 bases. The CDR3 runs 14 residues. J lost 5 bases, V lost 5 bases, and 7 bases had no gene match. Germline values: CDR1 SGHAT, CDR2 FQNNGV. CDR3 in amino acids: CASSPTGGKETQYF. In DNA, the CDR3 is TGTGCCAGCAGCCCAACAGGGGGTAAGGAGACCCAGTACTTC.

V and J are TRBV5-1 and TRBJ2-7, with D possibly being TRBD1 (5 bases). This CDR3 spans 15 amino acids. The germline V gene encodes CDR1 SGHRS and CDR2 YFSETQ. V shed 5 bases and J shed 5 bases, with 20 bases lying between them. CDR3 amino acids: CASSLSVGLSDEQYF. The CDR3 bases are TGCGCCAGCAGTTTGTCCGTGGGGCTATCGGACGAGCAGTACTTC.